The 15 T cell receptor beta chains below come from one sample, sequenced in a study of CD8 T cells in ankylosing spondylitis. Via MiXCR, TCRdb re-called the 5' RACE reads, giving one row per CDR3 protein. The sample shows about 220,000 distinct CDR3 sequences, about 11% of them seen only once. Specimen: blood, either unsorted or a sorted T cell fraction (not recorded which). These receptors originate from a male donor with ankylosing spondylitis or in good health (not recorded which).

This clonotype was seen many times. The rearrangement uses TRBV5-1 and TRBJ2-1; 12 nucleotides match TRBD2. Unmatched junction bases numbered 7, after V lost 4 bases and J lost 2 bases. Per the germline V gene, CDR1 is SGHRS and CDR2 is YFSETQ. This CDR3 has 17 amino acids. The CDR3 DNA sequence: TGCGCCAGCAGCAAGACTAGCGGGGGCGACGCCTACAATGAGCAGTTCTTC. Translated, it gives CASSKTSGGDAYNEQFF. Full variable domain (outside the CDR3, taken from reference TRBV5-1 and TRBJ2-1): KAGVTQTPRYLIKTRGQQVTLSCSPISGHRSVSWYQQTPGQGLQFLFEYFSETQRNKGNFPGRFSGRQFSNSRSEMNVSTLELGDSALYLCASSKTSGGDAYNEQFFGPGTRLTVL.

There are many counts of this clonotype. The junction differs from germline at one of its ends, possibly a read error. This chain uses TRBV7-7 with TRBJ2-2, with TRBD2 matching over 8 bases. CDR1 is SSHAT, CDR2 FNYEAQ, per germline (reference sequence). The CDR3 has 16 amino acids. The CDR3 DNA reads as TGTGCTAGCAGCTTACGGCTAGCGGGGAACACCGGGGAGCTGTTTTTT. This codes for CASSLRLAGNTGELFF.

This clonotype was counted a few times. The rearrangement uses TRBV6-4 and TRBJ2-1, with 7 positions matching TRBD2. This CDR3 region has 14 residues. J was trimmed by 3 bases and V by 4 bases; bases with no gene match: 3. CDR1 is MRHNA and CDR2 is SNTAGT in the germline V gene. The CDR3 spells CASSVGGNYNEQFF. DNA for the CDR3: TGTGCCAGCAGTGTCGGGGGGAACTACAATGAGCAGTTCTTC.

This clonotype was counted many times. V gene TRBV24-1 combines with J gene TRBJ2-5, with a weak D call TRBD1 (6 bases). CDR3 size: 16 residues. Trimming left V 3 bases short and J 5 bases short, with 18 bases between. Germline values: CDR1 KGHDR, CDR2 SFDVKD. This CDR3 reads CATSDITGSSLETQYF. In nucleotides, the CDR3 is TGTGCCACCAGTGATATAACAGGGTCGTCGTTGGAGACCCAGTACTTC.

This clonotype appeared once. Since a much larger clone is just one base distant, this may be a read error. CDR3 region: CASSQNNSPLPF. The CDR3 bases are TGTGCCAGCAGCCAGAATAATTCACCCCTCCCCTTT. The gene calls are TRBV13 and TRBJ1-6, with no clear D. CDR1 is PRHDT, CDR2 FYEKMQ, per germline (reference sequence). The length of the CDR3 is 12 residues.

This clonotype was seen ten or more times. The CDR3 nucleotides read TGTGCCAGCAGCTTGTCCAACAGGGGCTACGAGCAGTACTTC. It specifies CASSLSNRGYEQYF. The chain employs TRBV5-5 and TRBJ2-7; 7 bases agree with TRBD1. Germline V gene lookup returns CDR1 SGHKS and CDR2 YYEKEE (reference sequence). V lost 1 base, J lost 3 bases, and 4 bases stayed unmatched. This CDR3 contains 14 residues.

There are a few counts of this clonotype. The chain couples TRBV12-3 or TRBV12-4 to TRBJ2-5; D not resolved. The CDR3 spans 13 residues. Trimming removed 1 base from V and 2 bases from J, with 5 bases in between. CDR3 sequence reads: CASSLDWQETQYF. CDR3 DNA: TGTGCCAGCAGTTTAGACTGGCAAGAGACCCAGTACTTC.

This clonotype was seen repeatedly, ten times or more. V is TRBV9 and J is TRBJ2-5; TRBD2 agrees at 14 bases. Germline assignment: CDR1 SGDLS and CDR2 YYNGEE. V lost 0 bases to trimming and J lost 0 bases; unmatched junction nucleotides: 4. This CDR3 is built from 18 residues. In DNA, the CDR3 is TGTGCCAGCAGCGTAGGACTAGCGGGGGGGCCGTACCAAGAGACCCAGTACTTC. Its protein is CASSVGLAGGPYQETQYF.

This chain uses TRBV9 with TRBJ2-1; 8 bases agree with TRBD1. With 3 bases clipped from V and 4 bases from J, the junction kept 9 bases outside the gene matches. The CDR3 covers 16 residues. Germline values: CDR1 SGDLS, CDR2 YYNGEE. Here the CDR3 reads CASSATTGTGYNEQFF. DNA for the CDR3: TGTGCCAGCAGCGCGACCACCGGGACAGGATACAATGAGCAGTTCTTC.

This clonotype came up many times. This chain uses TRBV12-3 or TRBV12-4 with TRBJ1-1, with TRBD1 identical over 9 bases. This CDR3 spans 16 amino acids. V shed 6 bases and J 7 bases; nucleotides not matched to a gene: 15. CDR3 residues: CASSAGGQGPRGEAFF. Written as DNA, the CDR3 is TGTGCCAGCAGCGCGGGGGGACAGGGCCCTAGGGGTGAAGCTTTCTTT.

In this sample, this clonotype turned up a few times. This chain links TRBV27 with TRBJ2-7, with TRBD2 matching over 9 bases. With V trimmed by 6 bases and J by 5 bases, 8 bases remained unmatched. The V gene's germline CDR1 is MNHEY and CDR2 SMNVEV (reference sequence). The CDR3 length is 14 residues. Written as DNA, the CDR3 is TGTGCCAGCAGGGGCGGGGGGGCGTCTCACGAGCAGTACTTC. Translating it yields CASRGGGASHEQYF.

This clonotype was observed once. The chain combines TRBV6-1 with TRBJ2-1, with D possibly TRBD1 on 6 matching bases. Trimming left V 7 bases short and J 2 bases short, with 12 bases between. The germline gives CDR1 MNHNS, CDR2 SASEGT. There are 14 residues in the CDR3. The CDR3 is CASTLRGAYNEQFF. CDR3 in DNA: TGTGCCAGCACCCTCAGGGGCGCCTACAATGAGCAGTTCTTC.

This clonotype was counted many times. V usage is TRBV5-1 and J usage is TRBJ2-7, with 7 positions matching TRBD1. Germline lookup yields CDR1 SGHRS and CDR2 YFSETQ. This CDR3 is built from 15 residues. V lost 0 bases to trimming and J lost 0 bases; unmatched junction nucleotides: 3. The CDR3 DNA is TGCGCCAGCAGCTTGGGTGGGACAGCCTCCTACGAGCAGTACTTC. It yields the protein CASSLGGTASYEQYF.

This clonotype was observed at least ten times. V is TRBV28 and J is TRBJ2-3; 9 bases match TRBD2. The germline V gene encodes CDR1 MDHEN and CDR2 SYDVKM. Unmatched junction bases numbered 6, after V lost 3 bases and J lost 5 bases. The CDR3 has 15 amino acids. Here the CDR3 DNA reads TGTGCCAGCAGTTTGGCGGGGGGGCCGGGAGATACGCAGTATTTT. It is translated as CASSLAGGPGDTQYF.

This clonotype has a handful of counts. The V call is TRBV29-1, the J call TRBJ2-3; 9 nucleotides align to TRBD2. The ends lost 6 bases at V and 0 bases at J; junction bases unmatched: 10. CDR3 size: 16 residues. The V gene's germline CDR1 is SQVTM and CDR2 ANQGSEA. This chain's CDR3 is CSVTSGYAPSTDTQYF. The CDR3 DNA reads as TGCAGCGTAACTAGCGGGTATGCCCCTAGCACAGATACGCAGTATTTT.